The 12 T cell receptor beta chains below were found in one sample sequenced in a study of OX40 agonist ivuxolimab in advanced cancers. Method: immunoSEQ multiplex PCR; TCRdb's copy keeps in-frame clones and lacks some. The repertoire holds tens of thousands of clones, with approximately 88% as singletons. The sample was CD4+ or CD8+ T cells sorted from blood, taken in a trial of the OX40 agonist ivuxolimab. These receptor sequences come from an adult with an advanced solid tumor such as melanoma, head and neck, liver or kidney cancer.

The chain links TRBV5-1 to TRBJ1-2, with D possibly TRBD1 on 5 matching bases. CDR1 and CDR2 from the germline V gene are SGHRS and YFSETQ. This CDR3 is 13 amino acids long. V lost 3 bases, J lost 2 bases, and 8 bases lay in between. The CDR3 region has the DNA TGCGCCAGCAGCTCTGCAGGGAACTATGGCTACACCTTC. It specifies CASSSAGNYGYTF.

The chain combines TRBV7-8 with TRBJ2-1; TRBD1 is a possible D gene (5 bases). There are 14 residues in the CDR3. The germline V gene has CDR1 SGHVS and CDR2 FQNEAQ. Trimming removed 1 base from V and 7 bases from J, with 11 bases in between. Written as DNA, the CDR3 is TGTGCCAGCAGCTTAGGTAGACAGTCAAATGAGCAGTTCTTC. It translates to CASSLGRQSNEQFF.

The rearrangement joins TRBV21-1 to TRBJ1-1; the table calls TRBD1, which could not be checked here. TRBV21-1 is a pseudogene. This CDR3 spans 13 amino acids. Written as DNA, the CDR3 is TGTGCCAGCATCCCGACAGGGGGCACTGAAGCTTTCTTT. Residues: CASIPTGGTEAFF.

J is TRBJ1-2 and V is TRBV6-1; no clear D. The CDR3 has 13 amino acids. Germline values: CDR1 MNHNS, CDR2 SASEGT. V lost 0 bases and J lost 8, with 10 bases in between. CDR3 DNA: TGTGCCAGCAGTGAAGCCGGGCGAGGGGGCTACACCTTC. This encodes CASSEAGRGGYTF.

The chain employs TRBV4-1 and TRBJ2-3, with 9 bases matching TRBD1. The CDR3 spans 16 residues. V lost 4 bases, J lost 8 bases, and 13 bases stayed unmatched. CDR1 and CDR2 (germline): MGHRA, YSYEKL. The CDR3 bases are TGCGCCAGCAGCCGCCTTTCCGGGACAGGGAGTGGTACGCAGTATTTT. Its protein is CASSRLSGTGSGTQYF.

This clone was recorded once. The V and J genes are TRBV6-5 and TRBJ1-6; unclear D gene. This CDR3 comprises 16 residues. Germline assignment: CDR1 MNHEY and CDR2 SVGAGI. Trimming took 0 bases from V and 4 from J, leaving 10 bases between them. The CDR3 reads CASSYSLNVYNSPLHF. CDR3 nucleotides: TGTGCCAGCAGTTACTCTTTGAACGTATATAATTCACCCCTCCACTTT.

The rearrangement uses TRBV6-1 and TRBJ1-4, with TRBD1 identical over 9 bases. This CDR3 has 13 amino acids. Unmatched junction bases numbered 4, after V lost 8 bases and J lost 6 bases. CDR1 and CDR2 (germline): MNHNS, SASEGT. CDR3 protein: CASERDRDEKLFF. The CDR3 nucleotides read TGTGCCAGCGAGCGGGACAGGGATGAAAAACTGTTTTTT.

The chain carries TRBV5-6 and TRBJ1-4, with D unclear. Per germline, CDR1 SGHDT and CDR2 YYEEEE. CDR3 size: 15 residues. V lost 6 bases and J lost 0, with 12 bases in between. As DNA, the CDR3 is TGTGCCAGCACCCTTTGGGGAGCAACTAATGAAAAACTGTTTTTT. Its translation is CASTLWGATNEKLFF.

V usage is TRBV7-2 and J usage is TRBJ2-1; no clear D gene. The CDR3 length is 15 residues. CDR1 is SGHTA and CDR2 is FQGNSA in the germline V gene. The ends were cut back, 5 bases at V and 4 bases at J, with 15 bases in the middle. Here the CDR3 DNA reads TGTGCCAGCAGCCTAAGACCTGCGGAATACAATGAGCAGTTCTTC. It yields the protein CASSLRPAEYNEQFF.

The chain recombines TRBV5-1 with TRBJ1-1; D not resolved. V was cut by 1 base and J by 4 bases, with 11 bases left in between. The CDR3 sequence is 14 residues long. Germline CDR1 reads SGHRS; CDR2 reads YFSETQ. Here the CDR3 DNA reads TGCGCCAGCAGCTTGTCCGGGTCGGGCACTGAAGCTTTCTTT. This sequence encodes CASSLSGSGTEAFF. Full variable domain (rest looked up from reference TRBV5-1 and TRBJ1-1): KAGVTQTPRYLIKTRGQQVTLSCSPISGHRSVSWYQQTPGQGLQFLFEYFSETQRNKGNFPGRFSGRQFSNSRSEMNVSTLELGDSALYLCASSLSGSGTEAFFGQGTRLTVV.

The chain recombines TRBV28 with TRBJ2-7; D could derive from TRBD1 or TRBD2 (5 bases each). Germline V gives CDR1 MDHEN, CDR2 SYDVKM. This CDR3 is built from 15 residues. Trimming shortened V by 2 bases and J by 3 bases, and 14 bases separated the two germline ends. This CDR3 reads CASSLRGDGHYEQYF. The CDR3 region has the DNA TGTGCCAGCAGTTTACGAGGGGACGGCCACTACGAGCAGTACTTC.

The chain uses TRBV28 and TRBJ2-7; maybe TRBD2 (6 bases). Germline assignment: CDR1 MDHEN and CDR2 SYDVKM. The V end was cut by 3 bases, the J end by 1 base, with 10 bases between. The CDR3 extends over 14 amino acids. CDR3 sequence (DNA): TGTGCCAGCAGTTTCGGGGGTTGGTCCTACGAGCAGTACTTC. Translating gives CASSFGGWSYEQYF.